This T cell receptor beta chain derives from a study of blood T cell repertoires in COVID-19. Overall study context: Sites in the United States, Italy and Spain provided acute and convalescent COVID-19 samples. T cells, B-cell-depleted T cells, or PBMCs supplied cDNA or gDNA.

Measured with immunoSEQ multiplex PCR; TCRdb has only the in-frame clones, and not every one. This table holds about 400,000 clones, approximately 88% found once. Germline loops: CDR1 MDHEN, CDR2 SYDVKM. The CDR3 runs to 11 residues. V shed 8 bases and J shed 15 bases, with 14 bases lying between them. V and J are TRBV28 and TRBJ1-6; TRBD1 might be the D (6 bases). The receptor comes from a man aged 40-55 years with acute or convalescent COVID-19. Sequencing used peripheral blood. The CDR3 spells CASFGTPLLHF. CDR3 bases: TGTGCCAGCTTTGGGACACCTCTCCTCCACTTT.